Detailed here is one T cell receptor (beta chain). The CDR3 spans 15 residues. Deletions cut 5 bases from V and 0 bases from J, with 13 bases between. Germline V lookup: CDR1 SNHLY, CDR2 FYNNEI. This sample is drawn from a study of beta chain features in type 1 diabetes. The investigators reverse transcribed all of the isolated RNA, so they sequenced expressed TCRB transcripts. Here immunoSEQ multiplex PCR was the method, and the copy in TCRdb shows in-frame clones only, minus some. The sample has tens of thousands of clones; approximately 51% are singletons. Sequencing was done on a sample of stem cell memory CD4+ T cells from blood. The V call is TRBV2, the J call TRBJ1-2, with D possibly TRBD1 on 5 matching bases. The sequence was collected from a woman in her 30s in good health. The CDR3 DNA is TGTGCCAGCAGTAATAACAGGAGAACTAACTATGGCTACACCTTC. Amino acids: CASSNNRRTNYGYTF. The variable domain in full, completed from reference TRBV2 and TRBJ1-2, reads EPEVTQTPSHQVTQMGQEVILRCVPISNHLYFYWYRQILGQKVEFLVSFYNNEISEKSEIFDDQFSVERPDGSNFTLKIRSTKLEDSAMYFCASSNNRRTNYGYTFGSGTRLTVV.